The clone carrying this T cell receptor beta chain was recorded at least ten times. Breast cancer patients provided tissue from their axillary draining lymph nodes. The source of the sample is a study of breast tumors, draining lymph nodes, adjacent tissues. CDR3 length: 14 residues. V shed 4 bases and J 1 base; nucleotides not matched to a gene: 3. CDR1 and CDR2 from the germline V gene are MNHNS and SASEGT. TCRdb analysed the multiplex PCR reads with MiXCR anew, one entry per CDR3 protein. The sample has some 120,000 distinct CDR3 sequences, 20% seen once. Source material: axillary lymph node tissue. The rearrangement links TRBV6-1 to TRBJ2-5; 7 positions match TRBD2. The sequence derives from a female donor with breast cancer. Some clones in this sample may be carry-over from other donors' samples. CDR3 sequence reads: CASSAGGTQETQYF. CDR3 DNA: TGTGCCAGCAGTGCCGGGGGGACCCAAGAGACCCAGTACTTC.